A single sample gave rise to the 26 T cell receptor beta chains below, sequenced in a study of human T cells and chemical hapten exposure. The sample's time point: patch test 2, 6 weeks after DPC sensitization. Treatment indicated: therapeutic diphenylcyclopropenone sensitization with weekly scalp DPC. TCRdb redid the calling of the RACE reads with MiXCR, one entry per CDR3 protein. The profile shows approximately 68,000 distinct CDR3 sequences, approximately 9% of them singletons. This specimen consisted of whole blood, obtained in connection with sensitization to the hapten diphenylcyclopropenone (DPC). The receptors were gathered from a woman aged 45-65 years with alopecia areata. Some clones in this sample may be carry-over from other donors' samples.

Many counts were recorded for this clonotype. V is TRBV5-1 and J is TRBJ1-6, with D hard to call. The CDR3 length is 15 residues. The V gene lost 0 bases and the J gene lost 6 bases, with 10 bases spanning the gap. Germline CDR1 SGHRS, CDR2 YFSETQ. DNA for the CDR3: TGCGCCAGCAGCTTGGGTCTCTCCCTTAATTCACCCCTCCACTTT. Translating it yields CASSLGLSLNSPLHF. The whole variable domain, filled in from reference TRBV5-1 and TRBJ1-6, reads KAGVTQTPRYLIKTRGQQVTLSCSPISGHRSVSWYQQTPGQGLQFLFEYFSETQRNKGNFPGRFSGRQFSNSRSEMNVSTLELGDSALYLCASSLGLSLNSPLHFGNGTRLTVT.

This clonotype was counted ten times or more. The chain recombines TRBV5-4 with TRBJ2-5; D possibly uses TRBD1 or TRBD2 (5 bases each). Per the germline V gene, CDR1 is SGHNT and CDR2 is YYREEE (reference sequence). The CDR3 covers 14 residues. Trimming took 4 bases from V and 1 from J, leaving 11 bases between them. As DNA, the CDR3 is TGTGCCAGCAGCCTGGGACGGGTCCAAGAGACCCAGTACTTC. It translates to CASSLGRVQETQYF.

This clonotype was seen a few times. This rearrangement joins TRBV14 to TRBJ2-5; the D gene is possibly TRBD1 (6 bases). Germline V gene sequence: CDR1 SGHDN, CDR2 FVKESK. Deletions cut 4 bases from V and 4 bases from J, with 13 bases between. This CDR3 comprises 14 residues. The DNA for the CDR3 is TGTGCCAGCAGCCGTCGGACAGCAGGAGAGACCCAGTACTTC. Protein sequence: CASSRRTAGETQYF. The complete variable domain, with remaining parts taken from reference TRBV14 and TRBJ2-5, reads EAGVTQFPSHSVIEKGQTVTLRCDPISGHDNLYWYRRVMGKEIKFLLHFVKESKQDESGMPNNRFLAERTGGTYSTLKVQPAELEDSGVYFCASSRRTAGETQYFGPGTRLLVL.

The gene calls are TRBV12-3 or TRBV12-4 and TRBJ2-7; D not certain. The length of the CDR3 is 14 residues. Trimming removed 3 bases at V and 2 bases at J, with 11 bases between. The CDR3 region has the DNA TGTGCCAGCAGTTTGCACGTTTCTACCTACGAGCAGTACTTC. Translating it yields CASSLHVSTYEQYF.

This clonotype has more than one count but fewer than ten. The chain combines TRBV20-1 with TRBJ1-5, with TRBD1 as a possible D gene (6 bases). Trimming took 6 bases from V and 5 from J, leaving 14 bases between them. Per germline, CDR1 DFQATT and CDR2 SNEGSKA (reference sequence). CDR3 length: 13 amino acids. The CDR3 is CSAQGGRDQPQHF. The CDR3 region has the DNA TGCAGTGCACAAGGGGGGCGGGATCAGCCCCAGCATTTT.

This clonotype was found many times. The chain recombines TRBV30 with TRBJ1-4; tentatively, D is TRBD1 (6 bases). V lost 0 bases to trimming and J lost 10 bases, with 9 bases between them. CDR1 is GTSNPN, CDR2 SVGIG, per germline (reference sequence). The CDR3 spans 12 residues. The CDR3 spells CAWSVIGGKLFF. The CDR3 DNA follows: TGTGCCTGGAGTGTAATAGGGGGAAAACTGTTTTTT.

The chain uses TRBV18 and TRBJ1-5; D not resolved. CDR3 size: 16 residues. Looked up from germline, CDR1 is KGHSH and CDR2 is LQKENI. The V and J ends lost 3 bases and 1 base respectively, with 13 bases between them. The CDR3: CASSPVGRGSNQPQHF. The CDR3 region has the DNA TGTGCCAGCTCACCGGTAGGGAGAGGGAGCAATCAGCCCCAGCATTTT.

The chain uses TRBV15 and TRBJ2-3, with D possibly matching TRBD1 (6 bases). CDR1 and CDR2 (germline): LNHNV, YYDKDF (reference sequence). This CDR3 is 14 amino acids long. Deletions cut 5 bases from V and 0 bases from J, with 9 bases between. CDR3 amino acids: CATSGGQSTDTQYF. In nucleotides, the CDR3 is TGTGCCACCAGCGGAGGACAGAGCACAGATACGCAGTATTTT.

The V gene is TRBV24-1, the J gene TRBJ2-1; 11 nucleotides match TRBD2. Germline V gene sequence: CDR1 KGHDR, CDR2 SFDVKD. The CDR3 has 18 residues. Trimming took 3 bases from V and 0 from J; bases not matched to a gene: 6. CDR3 in DNA: TGTGCCACCAGTGATCTAGATACTAGCGGGAGCTCCTACAATGAGCAGTTCTTC. Translating gives CATSDLDTSGSSYNEQFF.

CDR3 sequence: CAWSVRGGETQYF. Here the CDR3 DNA reads TGTGCCTGGAGTGTAAGAGGCGGAGAGACCCAGTACTTC. The rearrangement uses TRBV30 and TRBJ2-5; D call uncertain. The CDR3 runs to 13 residues. Germline V gene data show CDR1 as GTSNPN and CDR2 as SVGIG (reference sequence). Between the trimmed V and J ends, which lost 0 bases and 4 bases, there was a span of 9 bases.

At least ten counts were recorded for this clonotype. This chain uses TRBV7-2 with TRBJ1-2; D may be TRBD1 (5 bases). This CDR3 comprises 14 residues. Germline CDR1 SGHTA, CDR2 FQGNSA. Trimming left V 5 bases short and J 0 bases short, with 10 bases between. CDR3: CASSTSTANYGYTF. The CDR3 coding sequence is TGTGCCAGCAGCACTTCGACAGCTAACTATGGCTACACCTTC.

In its sample, this clonotype was seen a few times. This sequence joins TRBV20-1 and TRBJ2-6, with 9 bases that match TRBD1. The length of the CDR3 is 15 residues. J gave up 3 bases and V 4 bases, and 4 bases lay outside the gene matches. CDR1 and CDR2 (germline): DFQATT, SNEGSKA (reference sequence). The CDR3 DNA follows: TGCAGTGCTATAGGGACAGGGTATGGGGCCAACGTCCTGACTTTC. Encoded protein: CSAIGTGYGANVLTF.

This clonotype was counted a few times. J is TRBJ1-1 and V is TRBV27; maybe TRBD1 (5 bases). The CDR3 extends over 18 amino acids. Deletions cut 5 bases from V and 1 base from J, with 23 bases between. Germline lookup yields CDR1 MNHEY and CDR2 SMNVEV (reference sequence). In nucleotides, the CDR3 is TGTGCCAGCAGTGTACGGGGCCCCATCCGACCGGAGAACACTGAAGCTTTCTTT. It is translated as CASSVRGPIRPENTEAFF.

This clonotype was recorded a few times. J is TRBJ2-3 and V is TRBV28; D is possibly TRBD2 (5 bases). The CDR3 has 13 amino acids. Germline assignment: CDR1 MDHEN and CDR2 SYDVKM. V lost 9 bases, J lost 4 bases, and 14 bases lay in between. For the CDR3, the DNA is TGTGCCAGTGGGGAGTCAGGTGCAGATACGCAGTATTTT. Amino acid sequence: CASGESGADTQYF.

This sequence joins TRBV29-1 and TRBJ2-1; 7 positions match TRBD1. CDR3 size: 12 residues. V lost 5 bases and J lost 6; bases outside the gene matches: 4. The germline gives CDR1 SQVTM, CDR2 ANQGSEA. The CDR3 DNA sequence: TGCAGCGTTCTGACAGGGACCAATGAGCAGTTCTTC. Amino acids: CSVLTGTNEQFF.

This chain uses TRBV5-1 with TRBJ2-5, with TRBD1 as a possible D gene (6 bases). This CDR3 is 13 amino acids long. With 5 bases removed from V and 5 bases from J, the gap between germline ends came to 13 bases. CDR1 is SGHRS, CDR2 YFSETQ, per germline. The CDR3 protein is CASREGDGETQYF. DNA for the CDR3: TGCGCCAGCAGAGAGGGGGACGGGGAGACCCAGTACTTC.

This clonotype was picked up a small number of times. The rearrangement joins TRBV20-1 to TRBJ2-2; 8 bases match TRBD1. Germline CDR1 reads DFQATT; CDR2 reads SNEGSKA (reference sequence). There are 15 residues in the CDR3. V trimming: 3 bases; J trimming: 4 bases; junction bases outside the gene matches: 7. In nucleotides, the CDR3 is TGCAGTGCTAGTTGGCAGGGGGCGACCACCGGGGAGCTGTTTTTT. Translation: CSASWQGATTGELFF.

The chain employs TRBV29-1 and TRBJ2-5; D unclear. Germline CDR1 is SQVTM and CDR2 is ANQGSEA. This CDR3 has 12 amino acids. V shed 4 bases and J shed 5 bases, with 11 bases lying between them. In DNA form, the CDR3 reads TGCAGCGTTGTCGGACCGGGTGAGACCCAGTACTTC. Translating gives CSVVGPGETQYF.

This clonotype was observed many times. The chain uses TRBV9 and TRBJ1-4; TRBD1 agrees at 9 bases. The ends lost 3 bases at V and 4 bases at J; junction bases unmatched: 1. Germline V gene lookup returns CDR1 SGDLS and CDR2 YYNGEE. This CDR3 comprises 14 residues. The CDR3 loop reads CASSATGGNEKLFF. DNA for the CDR3: TGTGCCAGCAGCGCGACAGGGGGTAATGAAAAACTGTTTTTT.

This clonotype was seen a few times. The rearrangement joins TRBV13 to TRBJ1-1; D gene ambiguous. The CDR3 extends over 12 amino acids. The V end was cut by 5 bases, the J end by 8 bases, with 12 bases between. CDR1 is PRHDT, CDR2 FYEKMQ, per germline (reference sequence). The CDR3 DNA sequence: TGTGCCAGCAGCCGAGCCAGGCAGGAAGCTTTCTTT. Translation gives CASSRARQEAFF. Full variable domain (remainder filled in from reference TRBV13 and TRBJ1-1): AAGVIQSPRHLIKEKRETATLKCYPIPRHDTVYWYQQGPGQDPQFLISFYEKMQSDKGSIPDRFSAQQFSDYHSELNMSSLELGDSALYFCASSRARQEAFFGQGTRLTVV.

The CDR3: CASSQDWGPGNQPQHF. For the CDR3, the DNA is TGTGCCAGCAGCCAAGACTGGGGGCCGGGCAATCAGCCCCAGCATTTT. V and J are TRBV3-1 and TRBJ1-5, with D possibly being TRBD1 (6 bases). V lost 0 bases and J 2 bases, leaving 11 bases between the germline ends. This CDR3 is 16 amino acids long. Per the germline V gene, CDR1 is LGHDT and CDR2 is YNNKEL (reference sequence).

There are many counts of this clonotype. The gene calls are TRBV7-6 and TRBJ1-6; 7 bases line up with TRBD1. This CDR3 has 15 residues. J was trimmed by 7 bases and V by 5 bases; bases with no gene match: 8. Per germline, CDR1 SGHVS and CDR2 FNYEAQ. DNA for the CDR3: TGTGCCAGCAGCAAAGGACAGGCGGAAAATTCACCCCTCCACTTT. Translated, it gives CASSKGQAENSPLHF.

The sample holds many counts of this clonotype. This chain uses TRBV19 with TRBJ1-2, with D maybe TRBD1 (5 bases). Germline V gene sequence: CDR1 LNHDA, CDR2 SQIVND (reference sequence). V was pared by 9 bases and J by 0 bases, with 11 bases between. The CDR3 extends over 13 amino acids. CDR3 protein: CASRDGANYGYTF. CDR3 in DNA: TGTGCCAGCCGGGACGGAGCTAACTATGGCTACACCTTC.

In this sample, this clonotype turned up a few times. The J gene is TRBJ2-5, the V gene TRBV9, with 8 bases lining up with TRBD2. Germline V gives CDR1 SGDLS, CDR2 YYNGEE. The CDR3 contains 16 residues. V lost 4 bases and J lost 5; bases outside the gene matches: 13. The CDR3 loop reads CASSPREPGRAETQYF. Here the CDR3 DNA reads TGTGCCAGCAGCCCTAGAGAACCCGGGAGGGCGGAGACCCAGTACTTC.

In its sample, this clonotype was seen many times. This chain links TRBV28 with TRBJ2-7, with D perhaps being TRBD1 or TRBD2 (5 bases each). This CDR3 has 14 residues. V gave up 2 bases and J gave up 2 bases, with 10 bases separating them. Germline V gene sequence: CDR1 MDHEN, CDR2 SYDVKM. CDR3 DNA: TGTGCCAGCAGTTTAGGTGGGACCCCCTACGAGCAGTACTTC. Its protein is CASSLGGTPYEQYF.

This clonotype was seen a few times. The CDR3: CASSQERGGTQYF. CDR3 nucleotides: TGCGCCAGCAGCCAAGAAAGGGGTGGTACGCAGTATTTT. The chain combines TRBV4-3 with TRBJ2-3; tentatively, D is TRBD1 (5 bases). CDR1 and CDR2 (germline): LGHNA, YSLEER. The CDR3 spans 13 residues. The germline V and J ends were trimmed by 0 bases and 8 bases, with 9 bases remaining between them.